This entry is about one TCR beta chain. Sequenced by immunoSEQ multiplex PCR; TCRdb stores in-frame clones only, minus some. The table lists roughly 150,000 clones, almost 85% of them singletons. The data derive from a study of blood T cell repertoires in COVID-19. Sequencing used peripheral blood. The source is a human donor with acute or convalescent COVID-19. The donor label of this sample is uncertain.

CDR3 nucleotide sequence: TGTGCCAGCAGAAGCTTACCCGTGGGGGGGGCTGAAGCTTTCTTT. Amino acid sequence: CASRSLPVGGAEAFF. This chain connects TRBV6-5 to TRBJ1-1; perhaps TRBD1 as D (5 bases). The CDR3 contains 15 residues. Per germline, CDR1 MNHEY and CDR2 SVGAGI. V gave up 6 bases and J gave up 6 bases, with 20 bases separating them.